Reported below is one TCR beta chain. Its binding antigen is unknown. No much larger clone is present one base from it, and per-base qualities are unavailable. The treatment or condition label on this specimen signifies: approximately nine-day PBMC culture with coronavirus spike peptide pools or control peptides (ViraFEST assay). CD4+ T cells from unexposed donors were collected before the COVID-19 pandemic (2011-2018). The study used the ViraFEST assay, which expanded antigen-specific T cells with peptide pools and then identified expanded clonotypes by TCR sequencing. Each well held 2.2 million or so PBMCs cultured with 9 to 10 ug/ml peptide pools in IMDM containing around 5.5% human AB serum and roughly 9 IU/ml IL-2. On days 3 and 7, half of the culture medium was replaced with fresh IL-2-containing medium. CD4+ T cells were isolated after roughly 9 days of culture through negative selection using the EasySep CD4+ T cell isolation kit. As cell number allowed, CD4+ T cells from unexposed donors were tested for reactivity to SARS-CoV-2 S and N and to four common cold coronavirus spike pools. PBMCs were separated from whole blood using Ficoll-Paque Plus gradient centrifugation and then either used fresh or cryopreserved at -140C. In general, triplicate wells were set up for every culture condition. The leukapheresis product used for the unexposed donors was purchased from a commercial source.

This entry is derived from a study of vaccination and CD4 T cells after COVID-19 (dated by TCRdb to between 2020 and 2023). At the level of the whole study: In the convalescent cohort there were six males and four females, among whom were two Hispanic individuals, seven Caucasians, two Asians and one multiracial person. Two doses of either the Pfizer-BioNTech BNT162b2 vaccine (n=8) or the Moderna mRNA-1273 vaccine (n=2) were administered to participants. In some eleven COVID-19 convalescent patients and a handful of infection-naive healthy vaccine recipients, researchers compared the spike-specific CD4+ TCR repertoire from before mRNA vaccination with the repertoire from after. As controls, cultures received a CEFX viral epitope pool (the positive control), an HIV-1 Nef peptide pool (the negative control), or no peptide at all. Post-COVID blood samples from convalescent patients were collected a median of approximately 100 days after diagnosis, with a range of roughly 35 to 170 days. The time from the second vaccine dose to post-vaccine blood sampling had a median of roughly 70 days and ranged from about 14 to 250 days. Overlapping spike peptide pools from SARS-CoV-2 and from the common cold coronaviruses HCoV-NL63, HCoV-OC43 and HCoV-229E were used as culture stimuli. At the TCR clonotype level, an earlier paper using these donors assessed memory CD4+ T cell crossreactivity between SARS-CoV-2 and common cold coronavirus spike proteins.

Reading the germline V gene gives CDR1 SGHDT and CDR2 YYEEEE. The CDR3 goes from the cysteine to the phenylalanine over 14 residues. Here the CDR3 DNA is all that survives: 42 bases in frame from base 1. The trim is 5 bases for V and 1 base for J, with a gap of 12 bases between the germline ends. Study-level results and caveats: Of the vaccine-specific clones in convalescent patients, 304 of 307, or nearly all, reacted only to SARS-CoV-2 spike and did not cross-react with common cold coronaviruses. In convalescent patients, a median about 90% of post-vaccine SARS-CoV-2-reactive clones were detected only after vaccination, and vaccine-specific priming was suggested by this finding. The median number of SARS-CoV-2-reactive clonotypes rose from around 20 after infection to 38 after vaccination, but the change was not significant. Relatively few convalescent patients were included in the study, and early timepoints after natural infection were not analyzed.

Library preparation used PCR. DNA from cultured CD4+ T cells was subjected to TCR sequencing with the Oncomine TCR Beta short-read assay at the Johns Hopkins FTIC core. The QIAamp micro DNA kit was used to extract genomic DNA from the cultured CD4+ T cells. Oncomine TCR Beta libraries from cultured CD4+ T cells were pooled using unique dual indexes and sequenced on an Illumina iSeq 100. In the authors' own workflow: Non-productive sequences were removed, and CDR3s not starting with C, not ending with F or W, or shorter than 7 amino acids were discarded. The MANAFEST web application was used to identify antigen-specific clonotypes by comparing peptide-stimulated wells against reference wells and other culture wells. For a clone to be called positive, the clone needed an FDR below 0.05, an odds ratio above 5, and a productive frequency above 0.1% in at least two of three replicate wells. A clonotype was classed as cross-reactive if the clonotype showed significant expansion both in SARS-CoV-2 spike wells and in at least one common cold coronavirus spike condition. Using R version 3.6.1, CDR3 homology was evaluated through Levenshtein distances (stringdist) along with unrooted phylogenetic trees (ape). TCRdb ran its own pipeline on the public reads, namely fastp trimming at Q25 and MiXCR clone calling, and kept in-frame beta chains. Each entry merges the rows of one CDR3 protein and shows their most common DNA and genes. TCRdb, not the authors, supplied the V and J calls. In all, the sample holds approximately 6,200 distinct CDR3 sequences, and roughly 27% of those were seen once. The ten largest make up around a sixth of the sample.

The V and J segments used are TRBV5-6 and TRBJ1-1, and the D gene may be TRBD1, 5 bases matching. The sequenced material came from CD4+ T cells from blood, cultured in vitro. The origin of this receptor is a human donor in good health. The CDR3 reads as follows: CASSTGLPNTEAFF. The DNA reads as follows: TGTGCCAGCAGTACGGGACTGCCGAACACTGAAGCTTTCTTT.